The rows below give T cell receptor beta chains drawn from one sample of a study of beta chain features in type 1 diabetes. Clones were sequenced by immunoSEQ multiplex PCR, and TCRdb holds only the in-frame ones, with some missing. The table includes roughly 150,000 clones, less than 10% detected once. Sequencing was carried out using central memory CD4+ T cells from blood. The receptors stem from a man between 18 and 29 years old with type 1 diabetes. Both conserved end residues are part of each CDR3. A D gene is named only where the DNA matches it firmly. Clone size is stated in some rows and not others, as once, few, many or a class when expanded.

V,J,size,D,DNA,CDR3
TRBV19,TRBJ2-4,few,TRBD2,TGTGCCAGTAGTATGGGACTAGCGAGTACCATTCAGTACTTC,CASSMGLASTIQYF
TRBV5-5,TRBJ2-5,few,-,TGTGCCAGCAGCACAGGACGGCTGGGGGCAAAAGAGACCCAGTACTTC,CASSTGRLGAKETQYF
TRBV18,TRBJ1-1,-,TRBD1,TGTGCCAGCTCATATGGGACAGGCAACACTGAAGCTTTCTTT,CASSYGTGNTEAFF
TRBV25-1,TRBJ2-3,-,-,TGTGCCAGCAGTGACCAGCGTAGCACAGATACGCAGTATTTT,CASSDQRSTDTQYF
TRBV5-1,TRBJ2-1,few,-,TGCGCCAGCAGCATAAGCGGGCGACCCTACAATGAGCAGTTCTTC,CASSISGRPYNEQFF
TRBV9,TRBJ1-1,few,-,TGTGCCAGCAGCGTAGACTCGAACACTGAAGCTTTCTTT,CASSVDSNTEAFF
TRBV7-8,TRBJ2-5,-,TRBD2,TGTGCCAGCAGCTTAGGAGGCGGGGGGGCCGCGGAGACCCAGTACTTC,CASSLGGGGAAETQYF
TRBV27,TRBJ2-7,few,TRBD1,TGTGCCAGCACCCGGGGACAGGGAAGCGAGCAGTACTTC,CASTRGQGSEQYF
TRBV13,TRBJ1-2,-,-,TGTGCCAGCAGCCTCCTCGGTCCACAGGGCAGAAGGGGCTACACCTTC,CASSLLGPQGRRGYTF
TRBV18,TRBJ2-1,-,TRBD2,TGTGCCAGCTCACCTAAGACTAGCGGGATAAATGAGCAGTTCTTC,CASSPKTSGINEQFF
TRBV27,TRBJ2-3,-,TRBD2,TGTGCCAGCAGTTCCACTAGCGGGAGTTGGACAGATACGCAGTATTTT,CASSSTSGSWTDTQYF
TRBV29-1,TRBJ1-1,few,-,TGCAGCGTTGGGAGGGACCAGAACACTGAAGCTTTCTTT,CSVGRDQNTEAFF
TRBV18,TRBJ1-2,few,-,TGTGCCAGCTCACAAGAGGGGGTCGGAAACTATGGCTACACCTTC,CASSQEGVGNYGYTF
TRBV6-1,TRBJ2-3,-,-,TGTGCCAGCAAGCGGAATTCCCCTAGCACAGATACGCAGTATTTT,CASKRNSPSTDTQYF
TRBV5-1,TRBJ2-3,few,-,TGCGCCAGCAGCGTGCAGGGTTCTGACACAGATACGCAGTATTTT,CASSVQGSDTDTQYF
TRBV30,TRBJ2-5,-,-,TGTGCCTGGAGTGTAGGGAGGAGAGAGACCCAGTACTTC,CAWSVGRRETQYF
TRBV5-8,TRBJ2-3,few,-,TGTGCCAGCAGCTTGGAACCGGAGACAGATACGCAGTATTTT,CASSLEPETDTQYF
TRBV5-1,TRBJ2-5,few,-,TGCGCCAGCAGCTCTCCAGGAGGGGAGACCCAGTACTTC,CASSSPGGETQYF
TRBV9,TRBJ1-1,few,-,TGTGCCAGCAGCGTCTCCGGGAATTCAATTGAAGCTTTCTTT,CASSVSGNSIEAFF
TRBV28,TRBJ2-7,-,TRBD1,TGTGCCAGCAGTTTGCAGGGGGCGGTGCAGTACTTC,CASSLQGAVQYF
TRBV29-1,TRBJ1-2,-,TRBD1,TGCAGCGCGGGACAGCGTAACTATGGCTACACCTTC,CSAGQRNYGYTF
TRBV6-5,TRBJ1-1,-,-,TGTGCCAGCAGTCAATTCAGGGAATCGGCTTTCTTT,CASSQFRESAFF
TRBV5-1,TRBJ1-5,-,TRBD1,TGCGCCAGCAGCTTGGTGGGGGGACAGAAACTCCCCAATCAGCCCCAGCATTTT,CASSLVGGQKLPNQPQHF
TRBV2,TRBJ2-4,few,-,TGTGCCAGCAGGTCCGGGTTCATCAAAAACATTCAGTACTTC,CASRSGFIKNIQYF
TRBV2,TRBJ2-2,-,-,TGTGCCAGCAGTTTAGCTGGGACCGGGGAGCTGTTTTTT,CASSLAGTGELFF
TRBV19,TRBJ2-5,-,-,TGTGCCAGTAGTATCGGACTTCTCGGGGAGACCCAGTACTTC,CASSIGLLGETQYF
TRBV5-1,TRBJ2-6,many,TRBD2,TGCGCCAGCAGCTTGGTAGGGGAGGGCTCTGGGGCCAACGTCCTGACTTTC,CASSLVGEGSGANVLTF
TRBV7-9,TRBJ2-1,many,-,TGTGCCAGCAGCTTAGTAGATGAGCAGTTCTTC,CASSLVDEQFF
TRBV18,TRBJ1-1,-,TRBD1,TGTGCCAGCACTCGACAGGGTCAGGATACTGAAGCTTTCTTT,CASTRQGQDTEAFF
TRBV7-9,TRBJ2-2,-,TRBD1,TGTGCCAGCCGCTACCAAACAGGGGTTAACACCGGGGAGCTGTTTTTT,CASRYQTGVNTGELFF
TRBV7-2,TRBJ2-1,few,-,TGTGCCAGCAGCTTAGATCAGACTAGGTCCTACAATGAGCAGTTCTTC,CASSLDQTRSYNEQFF
TRBV18,TRBJ2-2,-,-,TGTGCCAGCTCACGGAACGGAGGGGATTTGAACACCGGGGAGCTGTTTTTT,CASSRNGGDLNTGELFF
TRBV6-1,TRBJ1-1,few,-,TGTGCCAGCAGTAAGGAGACAGGGAACACTGAAGCTTTCTTT,CASSKETGNTEAFF
TRBV9,TRBJ2-5,-,TRBD2,TGTGCCAGCAGCGCCGGGACTAGCGGGGGGGCCGCGTCAGAGACCCAGTACTTC,CASSAGTSGGAASETQYF
TRBV7-2,TRBJ1-1,-,TRBD1,TGTGCCAGCAGCTTCGACAGGGGTGGCAACACTGAAGCTTTCTTT,CASSFDRGGNTEAFF
TRBV6-6,TRBJ1-1,many,-,TGTGCCAGCAGGGAAAGGGAGACTTTCTTT,CASRERETFF
TRBV11-2,TRBJ2-1,few,-,TGTGCCAGCAGCTTAGATCAGGTAGATGAGCAGTTCTTC,CASSLDQVDEQFF
TRBV11-2,TRBJ2-3,many,-,TGTGCCAGCAGCTTAGGGGTGGGCGTACGGTGG,CASSLGVGVRW
TRBV30,TRBJ2-5,few,-,TGTGCCTGGAGTGTAAACGAGGAGACCCAGTACTTC,CAWSVNEETQYF
TRBV5-7,TRBJ2-6,few,TRBD1,TGTGCCAGCGCGACAGGGCAGTTCTCTGGGGCCAACGTCCTGACTTTC,CASATGQFSGANVLTF
TRBV4-3,TRBJ2-3,-,TRBD2,TGCGCCAGCAGCCAAGATCAGCGGGGGGGCCGATCAGATACGCAGTATTTT,CASSQDQRGGRSDTQYF
TRBV6-5,TRBJ2-5,-,-,TGTGCCAGCAGTTACTTATCAGGGGAGACCCAGTACTTC,CASSYLSGETQYF
TRBV5-4,TRBJ2-3,few,-,TGTGCCAGCAGAAGGGACTCTGTGATAAATACGCAGTATTTT,CASRRDSVINTQYF
TRBV5-4,TRBJ2-1,-,TRBD2,TGTGCCAGCAGCTTGGCCGGTAGCGGGAGTGACGGTGAGCAGTTCTTC,CASSLAGSGSDGEQFF
TRBV11-2,TRBJ2-3,few,-,TGTGCCAGCAGTCCTAGGGGGACGACAGATACGCAGTATTTT,CASSPRGTTDTQYF
TRBV19,TRBJ2-1,few,TRBD2,TGTGCCAGTAGTATCCGCGCTAGCGGGAAAGTGGTCGATGAGCAGTTCTTC,CASSIRASGKVVDEQFF
TRBV28,TRBJ1-2,few,-,TGTGCCAGCAGTTTATTGGGAGCTAACTATGGCTACACCTTC,CASSLLGANYGYTF
TRBV6-6,TRBJ2-2,-,TRBD2,TGTGCCAGCAGTGAGCGGGAGTTGTCTGTCGGGGAGCTGTTTTTT,CASSERELSVGELFF
TRBV9,TRBJ1-1,-,-,TGTGCCAGCAGCGTAACGGGGGGGCGGAACACTGAAGCTTTCTTT,CASSVTGGRNTEAFF
TRBV6-6,TRBJ1-6,-,TRBD1,TGTGCCAGCAGTCGCTCAGATCCGGGACAGAGTCCCCTCCACTTT,CASSRSDPGQSPLHF
TRBV9,TRBJ2-7,few,TRBD2,TGTGCCAGCAGCGTAGCTCTAGCGGTGGGCCCTGGCGAGCAGTACTTC,CASSVALAVGPGEQYF
TRBV28,TRBJ2-7,few,-,TGTGCCAGCAGACTCTGGGGGGTCGACGAGCAGTACTTC,CASRLWGVDEQYF
TRBV28,TRBJ1-4,many,-,TGTGCCAGCAGCCAGCTGCCGGGGTCCGGTGAAAAACTGTTTTTT,CASSQLPGSGEKLFF